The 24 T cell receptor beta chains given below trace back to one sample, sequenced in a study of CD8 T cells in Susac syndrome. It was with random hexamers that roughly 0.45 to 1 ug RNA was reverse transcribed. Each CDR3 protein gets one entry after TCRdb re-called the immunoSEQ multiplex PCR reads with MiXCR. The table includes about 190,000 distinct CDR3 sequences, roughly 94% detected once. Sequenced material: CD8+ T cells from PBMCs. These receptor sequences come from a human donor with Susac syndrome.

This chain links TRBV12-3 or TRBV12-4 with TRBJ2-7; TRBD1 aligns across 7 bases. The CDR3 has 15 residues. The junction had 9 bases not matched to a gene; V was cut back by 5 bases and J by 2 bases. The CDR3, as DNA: TGTGCCAGCAGTGACACGACAGGGATGACCTACGAGCAGTACTTC. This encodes CASSDTTGMTYEQYF.

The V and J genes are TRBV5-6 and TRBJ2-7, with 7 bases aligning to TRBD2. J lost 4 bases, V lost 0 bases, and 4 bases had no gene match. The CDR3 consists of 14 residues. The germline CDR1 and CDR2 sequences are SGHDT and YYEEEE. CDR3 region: CASSLASGAYEQYF. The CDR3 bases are TGTGCCAGCAGCTTGGCTAGCGGAGCATACGAGCAGTACTTC.

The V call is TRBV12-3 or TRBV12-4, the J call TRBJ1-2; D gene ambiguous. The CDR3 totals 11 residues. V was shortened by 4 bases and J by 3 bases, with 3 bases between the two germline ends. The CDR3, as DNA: TGTGCCAGCAGTTCTGACTATGGCTACACCTTC. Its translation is CASSSDYGYTF.

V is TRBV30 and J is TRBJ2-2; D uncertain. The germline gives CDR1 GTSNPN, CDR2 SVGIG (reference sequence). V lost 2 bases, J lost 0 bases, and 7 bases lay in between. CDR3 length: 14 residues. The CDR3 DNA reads TGTGCCTGGAGTTGGATAGCGAACACCGGGGAGCTGTTTTTT. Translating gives CAWSWIANTGELFF.

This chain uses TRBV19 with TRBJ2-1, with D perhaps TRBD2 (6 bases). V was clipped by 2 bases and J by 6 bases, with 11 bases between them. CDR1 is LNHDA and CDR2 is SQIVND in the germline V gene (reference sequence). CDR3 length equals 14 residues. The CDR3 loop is CASSIWSSANEQFF. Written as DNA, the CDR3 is TGTGCCAGTAGTATATGGTCTAGCGCCAATGAGCAGTTCTTC.

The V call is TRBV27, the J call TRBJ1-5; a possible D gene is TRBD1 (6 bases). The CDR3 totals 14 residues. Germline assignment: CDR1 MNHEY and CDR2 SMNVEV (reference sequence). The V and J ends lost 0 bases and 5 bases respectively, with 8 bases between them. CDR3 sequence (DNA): TGTGCCAGCAGTTTATCGGGGGCGGATCAGCCCCAGCATTTT. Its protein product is CASSLSGADQPQHF.

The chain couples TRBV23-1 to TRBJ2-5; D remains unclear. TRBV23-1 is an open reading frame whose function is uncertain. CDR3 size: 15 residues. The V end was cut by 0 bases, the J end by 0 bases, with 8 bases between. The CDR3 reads CASSQSGFDQETQYF. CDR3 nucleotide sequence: TGCGCCAGCAGTCAATCGGGCTTCGACCAAGAGACCCAGTACTTC.

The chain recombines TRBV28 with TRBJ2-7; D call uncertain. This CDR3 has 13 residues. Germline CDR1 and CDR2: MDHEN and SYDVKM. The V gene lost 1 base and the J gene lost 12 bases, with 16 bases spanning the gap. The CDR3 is CASSLSKRWVWYF. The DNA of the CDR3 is TGTGCCAGCAGTTTATCCAAACGGTGGGTTTGGTACTTC.

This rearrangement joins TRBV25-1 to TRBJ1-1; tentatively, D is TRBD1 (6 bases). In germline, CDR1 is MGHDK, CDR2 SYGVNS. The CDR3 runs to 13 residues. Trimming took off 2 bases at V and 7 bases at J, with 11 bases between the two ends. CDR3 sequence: CASSEEGQIEAFF. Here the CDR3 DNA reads TGTGCCAGCAGTGAAGAGGGACAAATTGAAGCTTTCTTT.

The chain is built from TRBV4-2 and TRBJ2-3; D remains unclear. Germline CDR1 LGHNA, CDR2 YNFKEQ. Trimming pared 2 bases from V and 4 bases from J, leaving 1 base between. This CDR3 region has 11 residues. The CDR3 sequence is CASSQPDTQYF. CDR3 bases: TGTGCCAGCAGCCAACCAGATACGCAGTATTTT.

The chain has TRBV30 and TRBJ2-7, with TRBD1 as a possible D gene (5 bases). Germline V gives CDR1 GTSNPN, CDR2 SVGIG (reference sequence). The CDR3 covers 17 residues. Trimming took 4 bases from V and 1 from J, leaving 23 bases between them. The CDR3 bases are TGTGCCTGGACCTACCCCGTGGGCAGGGTTTTTTCCTACGAGCAGTACTTC. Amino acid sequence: CAWTYPVGRVFSYEQYF.

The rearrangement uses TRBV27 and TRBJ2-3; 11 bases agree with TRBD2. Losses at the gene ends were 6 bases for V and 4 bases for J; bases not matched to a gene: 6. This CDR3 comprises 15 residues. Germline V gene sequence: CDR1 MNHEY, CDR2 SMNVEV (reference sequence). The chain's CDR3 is CASRPLAGVADTQYF. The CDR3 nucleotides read TGTGCCAGCAGGCCACTAGCGGGAGTGGCAGATACGCAGTATTTT.

CDR3 bases: TGTGCCAGCAGTTCGCTGGATGATTCCGGGGAAGCTTTCTTT. This encodes CASSSLDDSGEAFF. This chain joins TRBV12-3 or TRBV12-4 and TRBJ1-1; no definite D call. The CDR3 is 14 residues long. Trimming pared 4 bases from V and 8 bases from J, leaving 17 bases between.

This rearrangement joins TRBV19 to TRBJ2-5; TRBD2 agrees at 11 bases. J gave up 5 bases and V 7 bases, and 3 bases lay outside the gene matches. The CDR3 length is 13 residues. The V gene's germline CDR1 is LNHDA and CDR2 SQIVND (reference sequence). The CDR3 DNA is TGTGCCAGTACGACTAGCGGGGCGGAGACCCAGTACTTC. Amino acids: CASTTSGAETQYF. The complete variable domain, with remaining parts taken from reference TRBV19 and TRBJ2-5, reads DGGITQSPKYLFRKEGQNVTLSCEQNLNHDAMYWYRQDPGQGLRLIYYSQIVNDFQKGDIAEGYSVSREKKESFPLTVTSAQKNPTAFYLCASTTSGAETQYFGPGTRLLVL.

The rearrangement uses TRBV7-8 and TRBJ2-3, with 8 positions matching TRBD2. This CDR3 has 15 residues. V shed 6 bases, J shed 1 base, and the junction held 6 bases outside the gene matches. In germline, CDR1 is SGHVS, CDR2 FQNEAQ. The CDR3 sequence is CASRDTSGGTDTQYF. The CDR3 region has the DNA TGTGCCAGCAGAGACACTAGCGGAGGCACAGATACGCAGTATTTT.

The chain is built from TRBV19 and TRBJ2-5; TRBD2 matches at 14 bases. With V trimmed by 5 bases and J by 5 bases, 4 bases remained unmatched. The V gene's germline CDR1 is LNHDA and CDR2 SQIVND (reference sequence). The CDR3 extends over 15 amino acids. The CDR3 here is CASSSRLAGGETQYF. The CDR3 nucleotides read TGTGCCAGTAGTTCCCGACTAGCGGGAGGGGAGACCCAGTACTTC.

The CDR3 nucleotides are TGTGCCAGCATTGGAGTAGCGGCTTACACAGATACGCAGTATTTT. This encodes CASIGVAAYTDTQYF. The rearrangement uses TRBV2 and TRBJ2-3, with D perhaps TRBD2 (6 bases). V lost 7 bases, J lost 2 bases, and 16 bases lay in between. The CDR3 has 15 residues. The V gene's germline CDR1 is SNHLY and CDR2 FYNNEI.

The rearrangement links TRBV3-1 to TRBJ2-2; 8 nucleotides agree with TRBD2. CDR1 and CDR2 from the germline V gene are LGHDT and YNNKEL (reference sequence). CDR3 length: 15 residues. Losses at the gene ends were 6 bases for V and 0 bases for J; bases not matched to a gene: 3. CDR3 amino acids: CASRKAGANTGELFF. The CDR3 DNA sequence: TGTGCCAGCAGGAAAGCGGGGGCGAACACCGGGGAGCTGTTTTTT.

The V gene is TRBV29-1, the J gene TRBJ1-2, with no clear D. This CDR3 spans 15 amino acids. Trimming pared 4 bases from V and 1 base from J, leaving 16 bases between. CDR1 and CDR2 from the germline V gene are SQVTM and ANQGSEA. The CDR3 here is CSVGRISDVNYGYTF. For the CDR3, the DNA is TGCAGCGTTGGCCGCATATCGGATGTTAACTATGGCTACACCTTC.

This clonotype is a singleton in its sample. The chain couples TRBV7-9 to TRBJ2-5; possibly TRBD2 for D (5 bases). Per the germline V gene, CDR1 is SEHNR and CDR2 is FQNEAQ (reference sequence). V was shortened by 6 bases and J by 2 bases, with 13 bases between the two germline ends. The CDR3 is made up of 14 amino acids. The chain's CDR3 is CASSRGWAQETQYF. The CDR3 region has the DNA TGTGCCAGCAGTCGGGGATGGGCACAAGAGACCCAGTACTTC. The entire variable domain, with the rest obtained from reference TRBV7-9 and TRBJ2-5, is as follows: DTGVSQNPRHKITKRGQNVTFRCDPISEHNRLYWYRQTLGQGPEFLTYFQNEAQLEKSRLLSDRFSAERPKGSFSTLEIQRTEQGDSAMYLCASSRGWAQETQYFGPGTRLLVL.

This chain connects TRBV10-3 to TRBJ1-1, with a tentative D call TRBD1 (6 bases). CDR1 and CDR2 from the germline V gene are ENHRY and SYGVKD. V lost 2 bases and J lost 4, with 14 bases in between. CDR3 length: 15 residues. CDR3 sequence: CAISEPSTGTTEAFF. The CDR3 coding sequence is TGTGCCATCAGTGAGCCATCTACAGGGACCACTGAAGCTTTCTTT.

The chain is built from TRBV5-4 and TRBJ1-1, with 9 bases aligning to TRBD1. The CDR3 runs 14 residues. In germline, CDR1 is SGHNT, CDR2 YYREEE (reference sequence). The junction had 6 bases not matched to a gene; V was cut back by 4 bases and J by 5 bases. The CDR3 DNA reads TGTGCCAGCAGCGAGGGACAGGGCATGACTGAAGCTTTCTTT. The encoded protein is CASSEGQGMTEAFF.

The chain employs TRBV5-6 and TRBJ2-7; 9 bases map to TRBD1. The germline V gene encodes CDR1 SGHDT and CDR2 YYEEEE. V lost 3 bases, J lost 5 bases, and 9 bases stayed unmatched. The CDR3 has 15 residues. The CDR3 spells CASSSPGQGMNEQYF. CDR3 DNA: TGTGCCAGCAGCTCGCCGGGACAGGGAATGAACGAGCAGTACTTC.

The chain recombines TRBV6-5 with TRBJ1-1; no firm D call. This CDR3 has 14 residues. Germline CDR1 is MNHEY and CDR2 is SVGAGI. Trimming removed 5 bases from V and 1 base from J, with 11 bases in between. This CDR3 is CASSTPRGNTEAFF. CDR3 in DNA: TGTGCCAGCAGTACCCCGCGGGGGAACACTGAAGCTTTCTTT.